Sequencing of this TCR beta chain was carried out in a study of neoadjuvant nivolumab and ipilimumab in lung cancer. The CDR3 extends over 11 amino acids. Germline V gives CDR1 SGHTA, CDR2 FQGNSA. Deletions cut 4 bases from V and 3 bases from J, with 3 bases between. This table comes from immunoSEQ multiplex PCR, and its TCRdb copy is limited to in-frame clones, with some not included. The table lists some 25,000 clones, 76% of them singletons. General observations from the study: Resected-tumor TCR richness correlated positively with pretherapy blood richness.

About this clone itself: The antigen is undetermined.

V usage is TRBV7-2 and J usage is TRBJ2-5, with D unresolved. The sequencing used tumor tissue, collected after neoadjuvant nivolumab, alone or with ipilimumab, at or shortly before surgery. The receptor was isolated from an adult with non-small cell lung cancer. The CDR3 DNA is TGTGCCAGCAGCTACAAAGAGACCCAGTACTTC. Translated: CASSYKETQYF.